The 4 T cell receptor beta chains given below trace back to one sample, sequenced in a study of T cell changes during pregnancy in multiple sclerosis. This table comes from immunoSEQ multiplex PCR, and its TCRdb copy is limited to in-frame clones, with some not included. The repertoire holds about 24,000 clones, with more than 75% as singletons. Sample: CD4+ T cells from peripheral blood mononuclear cells, taken in the first trimester of pregnancy. The receptors stem from a female donor in good health, enrolled as a control in a pregnancy study.

The genes are TRBV28 and TRBJ2-7; TRBD1 aligns across 8 bases. This CDR3 is built from 15 residues. V was clipped by 4 bases and J by 1 base; unmatched bases: 6. In germline, CDR1 is MDHEN, CDR2 SYDVKM. The CDR3 sequence is CASSSPRDRSYEQYF. CDR3 bases: TGTGCCAGCAGTTCGCCCCGGGACAGGTCCTACGAGCAGTACTTC.

V usage is TRBV5-6 and J usage is TRBJ2-2; D unresolved. The CDR3 has 12 amino acids. In germline, CDR1 is SGHDT, CDR2 YYEEEE. V lost 0 bases, J lost 9 bases, and 6 bases lay in between. The CDR3 spells CASSLAYRELFF. Here the CDR3 DNA reads TGTGCCAGCAGCTTGGCCTACCGGGAGCTGTTTTTT.

The chain recombines TRBV18 with TRBJ1-1; D perhaps matches TRBD1 (6 bases). Germline assignment: CDR1 KGHSH and CDR2 LQKENI. CDR3 length: 16 amino acids. Trimming removed 1 base at V and 0 bases at J, with 12 bases between. CDR3 sequence reads: CASSPRERGMNTEAFF. The DNA of the CDR3 is TGTGCCAGCTCACCACGGGAGAGGGGGATGAACACTGAAGCTTTCTTT.

The chain is built from TRBV30 and TRBJ1-3; the match to TRBD1 covers 8 bases. CDR1 and CDR2 from the germline V gene are GTSNPN and SVGIG (reference sequence). V lost 3 bases and J lost 0; bases outside the gene matches: 4. The CDR3 sequence is 15 residues long. CDR3 sequence (DNA): TGTGCCTGGAGAGATACAGGGGGCTCTGGAAACACCATATATTTT. It yields the protein CAWRDTGGSGNTIYF.